This T cell receptor (beta chain) comes out of a study of blood T cell repertoires in COVID-19. Study in general: Spain, Italy and the United States supplied samples that represented acute and convalescent COVID-19.

V dropped 2 bases and J dropped 6; count of bases not matched to a gene: 6. Germline loops: CDR1 SGHTA, CDR2 FQGNSA. This CDR3 is 14 amino acids long. The assay was immunoSEQ multiplex PCR, and TCRdb's table has in-frame clones only and misses some. This table holds about 180,000 clones, roughly 87% found once. The chain carries TRBV7-2 and TRBJ1-2, with 7 nucleotides matching TRBD1. Sequencing used peripheral blood. The TCR sequence derives from a woman between 70 and 85 years old with COVID-19, enrolled during active disease. The chain's CDR3 is CASSLRGGEHGYTF. In nucleotides, the CDR3 is TGTGCCAGCAGCTTAAGAGGGGGCGAACATGGCTACACCTTC.